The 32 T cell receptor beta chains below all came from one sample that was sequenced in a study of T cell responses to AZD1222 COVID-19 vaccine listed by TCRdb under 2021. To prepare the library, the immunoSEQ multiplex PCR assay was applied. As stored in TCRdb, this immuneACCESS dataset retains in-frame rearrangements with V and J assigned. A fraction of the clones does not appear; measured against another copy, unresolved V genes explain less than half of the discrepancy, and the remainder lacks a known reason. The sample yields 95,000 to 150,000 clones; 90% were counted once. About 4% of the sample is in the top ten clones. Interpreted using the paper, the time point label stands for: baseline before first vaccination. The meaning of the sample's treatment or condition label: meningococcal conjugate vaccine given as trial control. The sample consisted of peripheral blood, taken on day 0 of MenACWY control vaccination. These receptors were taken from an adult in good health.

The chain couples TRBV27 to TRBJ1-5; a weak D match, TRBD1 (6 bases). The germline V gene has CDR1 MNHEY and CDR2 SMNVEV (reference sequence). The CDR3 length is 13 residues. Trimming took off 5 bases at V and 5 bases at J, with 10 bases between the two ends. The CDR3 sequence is CASSRTADQPQHF. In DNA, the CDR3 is TGTGCCAGCAGTCGGACAGCCGATCAGCCCCAGCATTTT.

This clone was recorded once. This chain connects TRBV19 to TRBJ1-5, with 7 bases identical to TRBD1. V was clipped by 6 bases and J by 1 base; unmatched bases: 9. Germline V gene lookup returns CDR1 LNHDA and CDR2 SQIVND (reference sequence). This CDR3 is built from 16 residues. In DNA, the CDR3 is TGTGCCAGTAGGTCAAAAGGGGGCGGAAGCAATCAGCCCCAGCATTTT. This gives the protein CASRSKGGGSNQPQHF.

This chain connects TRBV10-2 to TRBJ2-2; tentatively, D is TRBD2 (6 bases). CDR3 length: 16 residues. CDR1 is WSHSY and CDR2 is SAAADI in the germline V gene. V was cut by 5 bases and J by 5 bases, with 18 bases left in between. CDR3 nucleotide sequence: TGCGCCAGCAGTCCTCCGCGGGGCTTCGAAACCGGGGAGCTGTTTTTT. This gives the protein CASSPPRGFETGELFF.

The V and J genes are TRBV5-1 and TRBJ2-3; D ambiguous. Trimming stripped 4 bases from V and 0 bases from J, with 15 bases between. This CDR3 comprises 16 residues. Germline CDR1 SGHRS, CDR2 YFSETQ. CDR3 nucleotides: TGCGCCAGCAGCCCCATACCACGGTCTAGCACAGATACGCAGTATTTT. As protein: CASSPIPRSSTDTQYF.

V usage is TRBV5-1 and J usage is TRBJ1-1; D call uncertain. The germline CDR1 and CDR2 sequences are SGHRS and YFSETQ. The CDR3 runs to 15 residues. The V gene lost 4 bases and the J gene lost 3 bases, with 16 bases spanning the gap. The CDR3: CASSPAGEKDTEAFF. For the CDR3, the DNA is TGCGCCAGCAGCCCCGCGGGCGAGAAGGACACTGAAGCTTTCTTT.

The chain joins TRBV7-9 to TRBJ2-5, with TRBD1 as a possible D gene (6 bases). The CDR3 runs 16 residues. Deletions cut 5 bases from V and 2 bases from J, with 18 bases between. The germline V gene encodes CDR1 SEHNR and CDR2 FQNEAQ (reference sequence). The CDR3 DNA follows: TGTGCCAGCAGCCAAGGACAGCTTATGGGACAAGAGACCCAGTACTTC. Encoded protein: CASSQGQLMGQETQYF.

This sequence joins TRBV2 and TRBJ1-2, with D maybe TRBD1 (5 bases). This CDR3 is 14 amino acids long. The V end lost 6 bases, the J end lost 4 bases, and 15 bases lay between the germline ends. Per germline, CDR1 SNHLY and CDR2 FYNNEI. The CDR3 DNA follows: TGTGCCAGCAGGGGGAAGACAGCCATCTATGGCTACACCTTC. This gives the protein CASRGKTAIYGYTF. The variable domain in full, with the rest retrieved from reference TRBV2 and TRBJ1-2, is EPEVTQTPSHQVTQMGQEVILRCVPISNHLYFYWYRQILGQKVEFLVSFYNNEISEKSEIFDDQFSVERPDGSNFTLKIRSTKLEDSAMYFCASRGKTAIYGYTFGSGTRLTVV.

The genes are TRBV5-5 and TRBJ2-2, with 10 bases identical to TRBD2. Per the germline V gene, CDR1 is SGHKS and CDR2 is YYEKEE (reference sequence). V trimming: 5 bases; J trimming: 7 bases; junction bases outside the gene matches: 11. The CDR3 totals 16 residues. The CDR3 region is CASSYSGGKNLGELFF. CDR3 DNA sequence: TGTGCCAGCAGTTATAGCGGGGGGAAGAATCTCGGGGAGCTGTTTTTT.

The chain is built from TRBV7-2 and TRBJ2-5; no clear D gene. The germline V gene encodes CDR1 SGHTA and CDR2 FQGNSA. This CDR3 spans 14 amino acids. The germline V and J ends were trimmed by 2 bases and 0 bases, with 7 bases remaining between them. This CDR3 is CASSLYGNQETQYF. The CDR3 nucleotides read TGTGCCAGCAGCTTATATGGGAACCAAGAGACCCAGTACTTC.

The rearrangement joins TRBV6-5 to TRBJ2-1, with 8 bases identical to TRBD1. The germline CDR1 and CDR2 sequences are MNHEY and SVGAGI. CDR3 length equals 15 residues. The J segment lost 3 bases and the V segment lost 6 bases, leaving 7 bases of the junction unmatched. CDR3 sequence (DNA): TGTGCCAGCAGACTCGGACAGGGTTACTACAATGAGCAGTTCTTC. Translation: CASRLGQGYYNEQFF.

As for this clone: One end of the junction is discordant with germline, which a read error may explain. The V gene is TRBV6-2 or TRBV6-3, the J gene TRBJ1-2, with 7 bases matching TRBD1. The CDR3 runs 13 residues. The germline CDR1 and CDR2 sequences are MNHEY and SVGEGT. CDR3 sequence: CATSGTASYGYTF. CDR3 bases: TGTGCCACCAGTGGGACAGCGTCATATGGCTACACCTTC.

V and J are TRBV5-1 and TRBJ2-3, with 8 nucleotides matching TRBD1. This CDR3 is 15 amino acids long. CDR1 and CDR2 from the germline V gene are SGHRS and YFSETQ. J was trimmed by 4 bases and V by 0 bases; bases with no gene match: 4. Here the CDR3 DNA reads TGCGCCAGCAGCTTGGTGCAGGGGGCCTCAGATACGCAGTATTTT. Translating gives CASSLVQGASDTQYF.

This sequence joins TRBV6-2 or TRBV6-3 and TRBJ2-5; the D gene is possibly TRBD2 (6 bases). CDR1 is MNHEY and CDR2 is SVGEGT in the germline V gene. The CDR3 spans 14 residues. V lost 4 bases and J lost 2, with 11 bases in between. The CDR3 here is CASSSLAVQETQYF. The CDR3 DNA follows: TGTGCCAGCAGTTCCTTAGCGGTTCAAGAGACCCAGTACTTC.

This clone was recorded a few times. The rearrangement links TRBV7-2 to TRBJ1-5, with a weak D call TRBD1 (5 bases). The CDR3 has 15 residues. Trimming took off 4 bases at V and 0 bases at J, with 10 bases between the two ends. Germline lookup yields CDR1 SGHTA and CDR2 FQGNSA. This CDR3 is CASSSGLNSNQPQHF. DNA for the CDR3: TGTGCCAGCAGCTCGGGACTAAATAGCAATCAGCCCCAGCATTTT.

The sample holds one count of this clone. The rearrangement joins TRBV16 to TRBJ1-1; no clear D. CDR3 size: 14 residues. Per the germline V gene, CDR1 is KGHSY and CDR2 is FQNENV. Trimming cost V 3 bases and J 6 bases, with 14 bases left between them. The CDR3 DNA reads TGTGCCAGCAGCCAGGATCGGTTGATTGCTGAAGCTTTCTTT. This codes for CASSQDRLIAEAFF. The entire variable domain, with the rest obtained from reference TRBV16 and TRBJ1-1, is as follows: GEEVAQTPKHLVRGEGQKAKLYCAPIKGHSYVFWYQQVLKNEFKFLISFQNENVFDETGMPKERFSAKCLPNSPCSLEIQATKLEDSAVYFCASSQDRLIAEAFFGQGTRLTVV.

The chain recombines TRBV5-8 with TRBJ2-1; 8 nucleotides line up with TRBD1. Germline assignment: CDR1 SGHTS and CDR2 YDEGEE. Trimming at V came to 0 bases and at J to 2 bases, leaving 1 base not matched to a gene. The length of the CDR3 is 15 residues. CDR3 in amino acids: CASSLEGQAYNEQFF. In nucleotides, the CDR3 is TGTGCCAGCAGCTTGGAGGGACAGGCCTACAATGAGCAGTTCTTC. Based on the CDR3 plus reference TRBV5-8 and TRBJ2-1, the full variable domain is EAGVTQSPTHLIKTRGQQATLRCSPISGHTSVYWYQQALGLGLQFLLWYDEGEERNRGNFPPRFSGRQFPNYSSELNVNALELEDSALYLCASSLEGQAYNEQFFGPGTRLTVL.

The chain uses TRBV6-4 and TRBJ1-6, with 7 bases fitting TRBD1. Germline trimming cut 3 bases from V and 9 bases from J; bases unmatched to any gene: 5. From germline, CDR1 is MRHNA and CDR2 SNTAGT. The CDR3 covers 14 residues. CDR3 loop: CASSEGTERSPLHF. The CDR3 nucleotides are TGTGCCAGCAGTGAAGGGACAGAACGTTCACCCCTCCACTTT.

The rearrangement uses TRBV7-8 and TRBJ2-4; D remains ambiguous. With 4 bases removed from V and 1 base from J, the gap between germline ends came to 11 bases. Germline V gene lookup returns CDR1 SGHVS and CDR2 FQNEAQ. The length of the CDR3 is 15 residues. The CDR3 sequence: CASSWGYRAKNIQYF. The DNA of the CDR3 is TGTGCCAGCAGCTGGGGATATAGGGCCAAAAACATTCAGTACTTC.

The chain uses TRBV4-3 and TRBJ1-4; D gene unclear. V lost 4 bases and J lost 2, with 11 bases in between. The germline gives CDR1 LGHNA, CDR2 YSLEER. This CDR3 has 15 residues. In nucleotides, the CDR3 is TGCGCCAGCAGCCTTGTTGGGATTACTAATGAAAAACTGTTTTTT. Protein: CASSLVGITNEKLFF.

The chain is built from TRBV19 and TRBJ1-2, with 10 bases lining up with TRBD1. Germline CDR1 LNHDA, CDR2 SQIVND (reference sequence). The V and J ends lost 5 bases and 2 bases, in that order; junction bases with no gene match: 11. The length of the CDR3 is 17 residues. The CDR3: CASSLANKGQGNYGYTF. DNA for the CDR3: TGTGCCAGTAGTCTGGCTAATAAGGGACAGGGGAACTATGGCTACACCTTC.

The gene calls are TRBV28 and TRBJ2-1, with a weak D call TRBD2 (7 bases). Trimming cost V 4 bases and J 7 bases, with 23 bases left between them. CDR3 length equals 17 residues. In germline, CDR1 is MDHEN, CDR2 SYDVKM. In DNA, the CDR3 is TGTGCCAGCAGTTCACCCACTGTTGGGGGGGCGGGGAATGAGCAGTTCTTC. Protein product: CASSSPTVGGAGNEQFF.

CDR3 loop: CAILARGIDTQYF. Here the CDR3 DNA reads TGTGCCATTCTAGCGAGGGGTATAGATACGCAGTATTTT. This chain connects TRBV2 to TRBJ2-3; the D gene is possibly TRBD2 (6 bases). This CDR3 has 13 amino acids. CDR1 and CDR2 from the germline V gene are SNHLY and FYNNEI. V lost 10 bases and J lost 5, with 16 bases in between. Using reference TRBV2 and TRBJ2-3 for the parts outside the CDR3, the full variable domain is EPEVTQTPSHQVTQMGQEVILRCVPISNHLYFYWYRQILGQKVEFLVSFYNNEISEKSEIFDDQFSVERPDGSNFTLKIRSTKLEDSAMYFCAILARGIDTQYFGPGTRLTVL.

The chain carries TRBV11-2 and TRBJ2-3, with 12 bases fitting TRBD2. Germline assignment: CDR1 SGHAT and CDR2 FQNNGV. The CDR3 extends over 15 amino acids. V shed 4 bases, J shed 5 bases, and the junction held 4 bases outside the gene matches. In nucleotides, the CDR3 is TGTGCCAGCAGCTCTAGCGGGAGGGAGGGAGATACGCAGTATTTT. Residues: CASSSSGREGDTQYF.

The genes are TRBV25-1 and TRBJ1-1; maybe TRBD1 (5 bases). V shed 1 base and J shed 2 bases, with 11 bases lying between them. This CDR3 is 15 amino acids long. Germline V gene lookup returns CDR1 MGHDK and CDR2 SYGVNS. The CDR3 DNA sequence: TGTGCCAGCAGTGAATTGAGGGGCCCAAACACTGAAGCTTTCTTT. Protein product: CASSELRGPNTEAFF.

CDR3 sequence (DNA): TGTGCCATCAGGAGTGGACTAGCGGGGAGTAGCACAGATACGCAGTATTTT. It encodes CAIRSGLAGSSTDTQYF. The chain recombines TRBV10-3 with TRBJ2-3; 12 bases align to TRBD2. The J segment lost 0 bases and the V segment lost 6 bases, leaving 7 bases of the junction unmatched. The CDR3 sequence is 17 residues long. CDR1 and CDR2 from the germline V gene are ENHRY and SYGVKD.

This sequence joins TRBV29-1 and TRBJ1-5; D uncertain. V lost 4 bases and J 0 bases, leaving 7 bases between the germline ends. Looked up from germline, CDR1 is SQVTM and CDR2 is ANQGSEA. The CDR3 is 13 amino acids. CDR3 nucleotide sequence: TGCAGCGTTGGAGGAGATAGCAATCAGCCCCAGCATTTT. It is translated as CSVGGDSNQPQHF.

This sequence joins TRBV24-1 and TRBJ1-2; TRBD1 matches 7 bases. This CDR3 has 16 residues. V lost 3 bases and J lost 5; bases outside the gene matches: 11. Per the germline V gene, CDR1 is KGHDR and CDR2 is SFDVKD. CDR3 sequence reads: CATSDPSTGSGYGYTF. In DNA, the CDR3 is TGTGCCACCAGTGATCCCTCGACAGGGTCGGGGTATGGCTACACCTTC.

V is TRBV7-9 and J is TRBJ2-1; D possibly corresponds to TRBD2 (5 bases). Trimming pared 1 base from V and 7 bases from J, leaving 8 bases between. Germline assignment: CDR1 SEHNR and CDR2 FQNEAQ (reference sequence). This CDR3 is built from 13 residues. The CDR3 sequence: CASSLGGLNEQFF. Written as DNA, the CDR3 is TGTGCCAGCAGCTTAGGCGGACTTAATGAGCAGTTCTTC.

CDR3 bases: TGTGCCAGTAGTATGGCAGGGGGCTACGAGCAGTACGTC. It translates to CASSMAGGYEQYV. This sequence joins TRBV19 and TRBJ2-7; 7 bases are shared with TRBD1. Germline CDR1 and CDR2: LNHDA and SQIVND (reference sequence). With V trimmed by 3 bases and J by 3 bases, 2 bases remained unmatched. The length of the CDR3 is 13 residues.

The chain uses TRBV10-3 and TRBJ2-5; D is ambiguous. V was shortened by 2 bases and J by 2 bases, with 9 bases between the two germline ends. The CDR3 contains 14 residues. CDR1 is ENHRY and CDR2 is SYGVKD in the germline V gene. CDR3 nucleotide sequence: TGTGCCATCAGTGAGGGGTCCTATCAAGAGACCCAGTACTTC. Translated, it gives CAISEGSYQETQYF.

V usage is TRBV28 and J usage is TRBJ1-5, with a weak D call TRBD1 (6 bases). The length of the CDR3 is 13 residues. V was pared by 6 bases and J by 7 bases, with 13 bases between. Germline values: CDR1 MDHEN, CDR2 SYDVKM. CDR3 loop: CASSQGGGQPQHF. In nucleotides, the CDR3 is TGTGCCAGCAGCCAGGGAGGGGGACAGCCCCAGCATTTT.

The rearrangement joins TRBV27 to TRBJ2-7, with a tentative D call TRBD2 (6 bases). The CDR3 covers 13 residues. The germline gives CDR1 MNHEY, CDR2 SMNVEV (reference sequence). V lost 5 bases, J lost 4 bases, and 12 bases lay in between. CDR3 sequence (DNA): TGTGCCAGCAGTCGGGACTCCGGGTACGAGCAGTACTTC. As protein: CASSRDSGYEQYF.